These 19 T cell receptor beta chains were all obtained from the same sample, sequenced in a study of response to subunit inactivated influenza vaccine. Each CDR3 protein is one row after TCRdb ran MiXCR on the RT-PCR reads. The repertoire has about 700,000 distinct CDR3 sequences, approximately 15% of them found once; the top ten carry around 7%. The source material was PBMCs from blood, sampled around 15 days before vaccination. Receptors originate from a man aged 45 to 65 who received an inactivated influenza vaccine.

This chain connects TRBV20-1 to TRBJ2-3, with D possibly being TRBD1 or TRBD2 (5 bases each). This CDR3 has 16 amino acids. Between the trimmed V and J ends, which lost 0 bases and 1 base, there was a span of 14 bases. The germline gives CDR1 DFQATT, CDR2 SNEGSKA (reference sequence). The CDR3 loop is CSAREAGGFGTDTQYF. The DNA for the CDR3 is TGCAGTGCTAGAGAGGCTGGGGGTTTTGGCACAGATACGCAGTATTTT.

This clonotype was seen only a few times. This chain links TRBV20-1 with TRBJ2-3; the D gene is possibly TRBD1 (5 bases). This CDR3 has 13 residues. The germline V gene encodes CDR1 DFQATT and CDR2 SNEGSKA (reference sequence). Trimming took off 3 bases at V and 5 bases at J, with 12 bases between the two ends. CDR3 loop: CSASQGARDTQYF. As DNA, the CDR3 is TGCAGTGCTAGTCAAGGGGCGCGAGATACGCAGTATTTT.

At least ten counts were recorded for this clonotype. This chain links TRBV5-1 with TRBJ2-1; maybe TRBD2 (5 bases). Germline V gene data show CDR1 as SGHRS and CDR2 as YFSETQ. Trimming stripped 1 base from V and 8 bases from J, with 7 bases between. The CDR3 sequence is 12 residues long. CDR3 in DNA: TGCGCCAGCAGCTTGCAACTAGATGAGCAGTTCTTC. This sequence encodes CASSLQLDEQFF.

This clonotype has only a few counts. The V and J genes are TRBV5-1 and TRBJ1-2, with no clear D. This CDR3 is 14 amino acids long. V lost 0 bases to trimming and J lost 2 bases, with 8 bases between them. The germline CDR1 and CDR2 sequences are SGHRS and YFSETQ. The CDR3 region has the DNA TGCGCCAGCAGCTTGGCCGTAGAGAACTATGGCTACACCTTC. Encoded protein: CASSLAVENYGYTF.

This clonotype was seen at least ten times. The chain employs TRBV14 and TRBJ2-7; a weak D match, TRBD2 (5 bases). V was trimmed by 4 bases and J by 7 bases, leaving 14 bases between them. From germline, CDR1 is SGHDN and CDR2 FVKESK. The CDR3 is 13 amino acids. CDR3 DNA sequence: TGTGCCAGCAGCCCGAACGGGGTTGGGGAGCAGTACTTC. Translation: CASSPNGVGEQYF.

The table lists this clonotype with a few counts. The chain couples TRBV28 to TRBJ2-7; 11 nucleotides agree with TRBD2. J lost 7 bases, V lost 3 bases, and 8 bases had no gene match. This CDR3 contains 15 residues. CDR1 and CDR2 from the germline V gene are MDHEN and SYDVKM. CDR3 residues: CASSLTSGTLEEQYF. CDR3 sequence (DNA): TGTGCCAGCAGTTTGACTAGCGGGACTCTAGAGGAGCAGTACTTC.

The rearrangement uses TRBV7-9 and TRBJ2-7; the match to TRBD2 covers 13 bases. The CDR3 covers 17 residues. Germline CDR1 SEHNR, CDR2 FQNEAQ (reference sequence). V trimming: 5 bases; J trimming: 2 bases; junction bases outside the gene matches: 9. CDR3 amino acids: CASSIGLAGVGAYEQYF. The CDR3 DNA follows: TGTGCCAGCAGCATAGGACTAGCGGGAGTCGGGGCCTACGAGCAGTACTTC. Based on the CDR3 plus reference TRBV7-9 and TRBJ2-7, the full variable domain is DTGVSQNPRHKITKRGQNVTFRCDPISEHNRLYWYRQTLGQGPEFLTYFQNEAQLEKSRLLSDRFSAERPKGSFSTLEIQRTEQGDSAMYLCASSIGLAGVGAYEQYFGPGTRLTVT.

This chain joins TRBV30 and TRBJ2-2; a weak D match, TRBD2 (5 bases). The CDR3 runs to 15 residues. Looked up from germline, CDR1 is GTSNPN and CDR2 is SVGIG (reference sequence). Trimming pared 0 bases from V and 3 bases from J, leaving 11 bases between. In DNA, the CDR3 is TGTGCCTGGAGTGTATTGGACTCCTACACCGGGGAGCTGTTTTTT. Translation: CAWSVLDSYTGELFF.

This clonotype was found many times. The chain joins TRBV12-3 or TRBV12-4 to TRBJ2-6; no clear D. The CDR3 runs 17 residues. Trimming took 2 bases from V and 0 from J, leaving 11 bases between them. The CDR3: CASSLSWTSSGANVLTF. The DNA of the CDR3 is TGTGCCAGCAGTTTAAGTTGGACCTCCTCTGGGGCCAACGTCCTGACTTTC.

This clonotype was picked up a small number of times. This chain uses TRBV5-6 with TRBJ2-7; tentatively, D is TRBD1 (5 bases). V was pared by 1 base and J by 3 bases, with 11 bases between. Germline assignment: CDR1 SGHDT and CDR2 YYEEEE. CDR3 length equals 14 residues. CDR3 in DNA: TGTGCCAGCAGCTTGTTACCCGACAGCTACGAGCAGTACTTC. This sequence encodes CASSLLPDSYEQYF.

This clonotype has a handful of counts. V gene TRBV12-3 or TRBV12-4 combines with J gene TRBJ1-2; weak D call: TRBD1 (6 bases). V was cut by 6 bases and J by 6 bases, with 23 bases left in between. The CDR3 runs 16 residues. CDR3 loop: CASSPVATGWLDGYTF. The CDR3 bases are TGTGCCAGCAGCCCCGTTGCGACAGGATGGCTGGATGGCTACACCTTC.

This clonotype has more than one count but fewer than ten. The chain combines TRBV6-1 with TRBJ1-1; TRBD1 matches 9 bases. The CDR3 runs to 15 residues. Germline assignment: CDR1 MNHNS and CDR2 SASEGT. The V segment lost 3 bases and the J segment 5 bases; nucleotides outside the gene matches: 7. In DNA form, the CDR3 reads TGTGCCAGCAGTGATCCGGGACAGGGAATGACTGAAGCTTTCTTT. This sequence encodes CASSDPGQGMTEAFF.

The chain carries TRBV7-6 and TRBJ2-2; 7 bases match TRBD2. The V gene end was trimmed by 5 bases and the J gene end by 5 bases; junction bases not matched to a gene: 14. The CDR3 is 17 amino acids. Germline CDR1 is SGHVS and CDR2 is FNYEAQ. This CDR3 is CASSVPSGRRRTGELFF. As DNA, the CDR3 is TGTGCCAGCAGCGTCCCATCCGGGAGGCGGAGGACCGGGGAGCTGTTTTTT.

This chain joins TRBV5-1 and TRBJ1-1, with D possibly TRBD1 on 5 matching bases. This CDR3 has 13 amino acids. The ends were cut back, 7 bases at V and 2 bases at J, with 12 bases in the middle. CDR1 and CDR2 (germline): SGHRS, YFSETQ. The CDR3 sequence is CASLAGPNTEAFF. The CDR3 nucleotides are TGCGCCAGCCTTGCGGGGCCTAACACTGAAGCTTTCTTT.

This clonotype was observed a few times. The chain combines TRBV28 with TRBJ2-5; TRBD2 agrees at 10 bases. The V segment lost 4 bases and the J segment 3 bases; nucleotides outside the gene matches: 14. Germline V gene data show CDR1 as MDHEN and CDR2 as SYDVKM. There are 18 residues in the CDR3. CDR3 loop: CASSWPSGSPKEKETQYF. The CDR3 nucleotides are TGTGCCAGCAGTTGGCCTAGCGGGAGTCCGAAAGAGAAAGAGACCCAGTACTTC.

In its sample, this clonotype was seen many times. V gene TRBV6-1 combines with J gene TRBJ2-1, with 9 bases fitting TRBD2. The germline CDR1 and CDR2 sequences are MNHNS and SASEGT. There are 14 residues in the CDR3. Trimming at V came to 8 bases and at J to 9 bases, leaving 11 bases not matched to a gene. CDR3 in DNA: TGTGCCAGCCTCCCAGCGGGGGGTACTCTTGAGCAGTTCTTC. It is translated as CASLPAGGTLEQFF.

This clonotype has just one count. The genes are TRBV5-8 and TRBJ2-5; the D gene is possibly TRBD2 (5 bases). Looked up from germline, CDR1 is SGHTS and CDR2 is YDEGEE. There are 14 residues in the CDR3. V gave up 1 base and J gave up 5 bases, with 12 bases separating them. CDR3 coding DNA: TGTGCCAGCAGCTTGAGGCGGGTTGGTGAGACCCAGTACTTC. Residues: CASSLRRVGETQYF.

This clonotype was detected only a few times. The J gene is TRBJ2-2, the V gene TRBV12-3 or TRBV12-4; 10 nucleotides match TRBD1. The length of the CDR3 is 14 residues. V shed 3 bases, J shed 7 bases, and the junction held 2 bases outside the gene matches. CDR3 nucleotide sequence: TGTGCCAGCAGTTTGACAGGGGGCAGCGGGGAGCTGTTTTTT. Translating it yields CASSLTGGSGELFF.

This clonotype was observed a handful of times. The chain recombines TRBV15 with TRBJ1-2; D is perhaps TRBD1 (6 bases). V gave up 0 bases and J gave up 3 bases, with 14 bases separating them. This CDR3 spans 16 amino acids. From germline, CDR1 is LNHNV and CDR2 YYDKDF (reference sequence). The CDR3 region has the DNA TGTGCCACCAGCAGAGATTTAGGCCCAGGGGACTATGGCTACACCTTC. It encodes CATSRDLGPGDYGYTF.